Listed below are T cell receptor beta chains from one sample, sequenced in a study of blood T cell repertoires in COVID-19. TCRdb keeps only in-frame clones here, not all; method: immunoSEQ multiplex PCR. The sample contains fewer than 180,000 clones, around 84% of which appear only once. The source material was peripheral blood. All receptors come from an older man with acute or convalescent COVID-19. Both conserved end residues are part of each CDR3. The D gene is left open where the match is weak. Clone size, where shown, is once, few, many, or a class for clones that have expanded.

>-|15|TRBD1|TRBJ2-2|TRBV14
CASSQNAGGTGELFF
TGTGCCAGCAGCCAAAATGCAGGGGGCACCGGGGAGCTGTTTTTT
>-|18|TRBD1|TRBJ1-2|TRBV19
CASSIASRPIGQGYGYTF
TGTGCCAGTAGTATAGCGTCGAGGCCGATAGGACAGGGCTATGGCTACACCTTC
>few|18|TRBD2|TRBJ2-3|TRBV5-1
CASSLGEELAGAPDTQYF
TGCGCCAGCAGCTTGGGGGAAGAATTAGCGGGAGCCCCAGATACGCAGTATTTT
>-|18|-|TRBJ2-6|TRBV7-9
CASSSSGVMRSGANVLTF
TGTGCCAGCAGCTCGTCGGGAGTTATGCGGTCCGGGGCCAACGTCCTGACTTTC
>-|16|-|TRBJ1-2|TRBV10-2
CASSESYGHGNYGYTF
TGCGCCAGCAGTGAGTCGTACGGACACGGCAACTATGGCTACACCTTC
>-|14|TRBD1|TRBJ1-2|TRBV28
CASSVGTGDYGYTF
TGTGCCAGCAGTGTCGGGACAGGGGATTATGGCTACACCTTC
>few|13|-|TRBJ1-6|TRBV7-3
CASSLLPNSPLHF
TGTGCCAGCAGCTTACTACCCAATTCACCCCTCCACTTT
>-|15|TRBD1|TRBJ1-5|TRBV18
CASSRSGQGNQPQHF
TGTGCCAGCTCGCGGTCGGGACAGGGCAATCAGCCCCAGCATTTT
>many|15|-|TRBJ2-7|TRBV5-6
CASSVNGGAYYEQYF
TGTGCCAGCAGCGTCAATGGAGGGGCATATTACGAGCAGTACTTC
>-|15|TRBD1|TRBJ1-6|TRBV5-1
CASSQRTGRDSPLHF
TGCGCCAGCAGCCAGCGGACAGGGAGGGATTCACCCCTCCACTTT
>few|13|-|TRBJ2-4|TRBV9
CASSVSAKNIQYF
TGTGCCAGCAGCGTATCGGCCAAAAACATTCAGTACTTC
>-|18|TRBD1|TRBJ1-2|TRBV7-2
CASSGGGQGRLLNYGYTF
TGTGCCAGCAGCGGCGGGGGACAGGGGCGACTACTGAACTATGGCTACACCTTC
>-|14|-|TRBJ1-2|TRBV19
CASSPEWGGRGYTF
TGTGCCAGTAGTCCCGAGTGGGGGGGACGTGGCTACACCTTC
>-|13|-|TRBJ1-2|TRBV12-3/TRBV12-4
CASILLPNYGYTF
TGTGCCAGCATCCTCCTACCGAACTATGGCTACACCTTC
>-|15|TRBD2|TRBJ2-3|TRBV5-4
CASSQRERSTDTQYF
TGTGCCAGCAGCCAGCGGGAGAGGAGCACAGATACGCAGTATTTT
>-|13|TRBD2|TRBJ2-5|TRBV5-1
CASDSGGRKTQYF
TGCGCCAGCGATAGCGGGGGTCGAAAGACCCAGTACTTC
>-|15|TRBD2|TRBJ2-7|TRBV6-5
CASSRTSGSLYEQYF
TGTGCCAGCAGTAGGACTAGCGGGAGTCTGTACGAGCAGTACTTC
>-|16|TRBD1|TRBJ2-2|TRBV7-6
CASSPRQGLSSGELFF
TGTGCCAGCAGCCCCCGACAGGGATTAAGTTCCGGGGAGCTGTTTTTT
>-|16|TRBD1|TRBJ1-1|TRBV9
CASSAGMRQGASEAFF
TGTGCCAGCAGCGCAGGGATGCGCCAGGGGGCGAGTGAAGCTTTCTTT
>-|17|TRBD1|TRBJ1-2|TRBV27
CASSSGTGAPINYGYTF
TGTGCCAGCAGTTCCGGGACAGGGGCCCCCATTAACTATGGCTACACCTTC
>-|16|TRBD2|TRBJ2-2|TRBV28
CASSSAAGGDTGELFF
TGTGCCAGCAGTTCGGCCGCGGGAGGAGACACCGGGGAGCTGTTTTTT
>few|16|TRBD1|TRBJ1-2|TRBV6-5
CASSYSKGTGGRGYTF
TGTGCCAGCAGTTACTCGAAAGGGACAGGGGGCCGTGGCTACACCTTC
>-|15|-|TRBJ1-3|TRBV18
CASSPQGVSGNTIYF
TGTGCCAGCTCACCTCAGGGTGTCTCTGGAAACACCATATATTTT
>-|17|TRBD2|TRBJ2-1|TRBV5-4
CASSPQAGGLSYNEQFF
TGTGCCAGCAGCCCTCAAGCGGGGGGCCTTTCCTACAATGAGCAGTTCTTC
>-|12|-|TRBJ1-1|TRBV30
CAWSVTEVRAFF
TGTGCCTGGAGTGTAACTGAGGTGAGGGCTTTCTTT
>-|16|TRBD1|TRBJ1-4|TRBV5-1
CASSLGQGATNEKLFF
TGCGCCAGCAGCTTGGGCCAGGGGGCAACTAATGAAAAACTGTTTTTT
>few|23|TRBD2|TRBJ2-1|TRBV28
CASRGKPGTGLPRGASGRQVQFF
TGTGCCAGCAGGGGGAAGCCCGGGACAGGCCTACCCCGAGGGGCTAGCGGGAGACAGGTGCAGTTCTTC